The 20 T cell receptor beta chains below come from one sample, sequenced in a study of blood T cell repertoires in COVID-19. TCRdb's copy holds only in-frame clones and misses some; the assay was immunoSEQ multiplex PCR. The table lists hundreds of thousands of clones, roughly 91% of them singletons. The specimen sequenced was peripheral blood. Receptors originate from a woman aged 30 to 39 with COVID-19, enrolled during active disease.

The rearrangement links TRBV3-1 (or the pseudogene TRBV3-2) to TRBJ1-1; no firm D call. The germline V and J ends were trimmed by 1 base and 1 base, with 7 bases remaining between them. The CDR3 consists of 14 residues. The germline gives CDR1 LGHDT, CDR2 YNNKEL (reference sequence). This CDR3 reads CASSQVEGNTEAFF. CDR3 coding DNA: TGTGCCAGCAGCCAAGTCGAGGGGAACACTGAAGCTTTCTTT.

This clone was seen more than once but under ten times. The rearrangement joins TRBV19 to TRBJ1-3; 7 positions match TRBD1. From germline, CDR1 is LNHDA and CDR2 SQIVND (reference sequence). CDR3 length: 15 amino acids. V trimming: 7 bases; J trimming: 0 bases; junction bases outside the gene matches: 6. Here the CDR3 reads CASTADRDSGNTIYF. The CDR3 DNA reads as TGTGCCAGTACCGCCGACAGGGACTCTGGAAACACCATATATTTT.

The chain uses TRBV11-2 and TRBJ1-2; D possibly corresponds to TRBD1 (6 bases). Trimming took 5 bases from V and 3 from J, leaving 19 bases between them. The CDR3 has 16 residues. The germline V gene has CDR1 SGHAT and CDR2 FQNNGV. CDR3 protein: CASSGYRDGADYGYTF. The CDR3 coding sequence is TGTGCCAGCAGCGGATACAGGGATGGAGCCGACTATGGCTACACCTTC.

This clone has only one observation. Here the CDR3 DNA reads TGTGCCAGCACCGAGGACAGGGTGAGGGGCACCATATATTTT. Translated, it gives CASTEDRVRGTIYF. This sequence joins TRBV6-4 and TRBJ1-3; 8 bases match TRBD1. V was pared by 7 bases and J by 9 bases, with 11 bases of the junction left unmatched. Germline V CDR1 and CDR2: MRHNA, SNTAGT. The CDR3 totals 14 residues.

The chain couples TRBV18 to TRBJ1-5; TRBD1 is a possible D gene (6 bases). The CDR3 sequence is 16 residues long. Germline CDR1 is KGHSH and CDR2 is LQKENI. V was trimmed by 0 bases and J by 6 bases, leaving 15 bases between them. CDR3 protein: CASSPPGRGDSQPQHF. Written as DNA, the CDR3 is TGTGCCAGCTCACCACCGGGCAGGGGTGATAGTCAGCCCCAGCATTTT. The whole variable domain, remainder taken from reference TRBV18 and TRBJ1-5, is NAGVMQNPRHLVRRRGQEARLRCSPMKGHSHVYWYRQLPEEGLKFMVYLQKENIIDESGMPKERFSAEFPKEGPSILRIQQVVRGDSAAYFCASSPPGRGDSQPQHFGDGTRLSIL.

The V gene is TRBV27, the J gene TRBJ2-2; weak D call: TRBD1 (6 bases). The germline gives CDR1 MNHEY, CDR2 SMNVEV (reference sequence). Trimming cost V 6 bases and J 5 bases, with 13 bases left between them. This CDR3 region has 14 residues. CDR3: CASSEAGVTGELFF. Here the CDR3 DNA reads TGTGCCAGCAGCGAAGCAGGGGTAACCGGGGAGCTGTTTTTT.

The chain recombines TRBV7-9 with TRBJ1-4; perhaps TRBD1 as D (6 bases). CDR1 is SEHNR, CDR2 FQNEAQ, per germline (reference sequence). V gave up 5 bases and J gave up 8 bases, with 18 bases separating them. This CDR3 comprises 15 residues. In nucleotides, the CDR3 is TGTGCCAGCAGCGCAACAACAGGGATAGGGGAAAAACTGTTTTTT. This translates into CASSATTGIGEKLFF.

The chain carries TRBV4-1 and TRBJ1-4; D is ambiguous. V was trimmed by 0 bases and J by 7 bases, leaving 9 bases between them. The germline gives CDR1 MGHRA, CDR2 YSYEKL. The CDR3 is 14 amino acids. CDR3 protein: CASSQDGTGEKLFF. CDR3 coding DNA: TGCGCCAGCAGCCAAGACGGCACGGGTGAAAAACTGTTTTTT.

CDR3 amino acids: CATGGKTGELFF. The CDR3 DNA sequence: TGTGCCACAGGGGGCAAAACCGGGGAGCTGTTTTTT. The chain uses TRBV24-1 and TRBJ2-2; 7 bases are a match to TRBD1. The CDR3 is made up of 12 amino acids. Germline V gene sequence: CDR1 KGHDR, CDR2 SFDVKD. V trimming: 10 bases; J trimming: 5 bases; junction bases outside the gene matches: 3.

V gene TRBV18 combines with J gene TRBJ1-1; weak D call: TRBD1 (5 bases). This CDR3 contains 14 residues. Trimming removed 1 base at V and 7 bases at J, with 13 bases between. CDR1 KGHSH and CDR2 LQKENI come from the germline V gene. CDR3 sequence reads: CASSPRVGGIEAFF. The CDR3 DNA is TGTGCCAGCTCACCACGAGTTGGGGGGATTGAAGCTTTCTTT.

The rearrangement uses TRBV27 and TRBJ1-5, with a possible D match to TRBD1 (6 bases). Germline V gene sequence: CDR1 MNHEY, CDR2 SMNVEV (reference sequence). Trimming removed 8 bases at V and 4 bases at J, with 9 bases between. This CDR3 contains 12 residues. The CDR3 here is CASGQGNQPQHF. The CDR3 region has the DNA TGTGCCAGCGGCCAGGGGAATCAGCCCCAGCATTTT.

The chain couples TRBV18 to TRBJ2-7; D is possibly TRBD2 (6 bases). The germline gives CDR1 KGHSH, CDR2 LQKENI. V lost 6 bases and J 6 bases, leaving 18 bases between the germline ends. The CDR3 length is 14 residues. CDR3 region: CASSPGTGEREQYF. DNA of the CDR3: TGTGCCAGCTCCCCCGGGACGGGGGAGCGCGAGCAGTACTTC.

This clone is a singleton in its sample. V gene TRBV5-1 combines with J gene TRBJ1-6, with D tentatively TRBD1 (5 bases). CDR1 SGHRS and CDR2 YFSETQ come from the germline V gene. This CDR3 is built from 15 residues. V lost 4 bases and J 5 bases, leaving 13 bases between the germline ends. CDR3 DNA sequence: TGCGCCAGCAGCCCTAGGGGTCCAGATAATTCACCCCTCCACTTT. This sequence encodes CASSPRGPDNSPLHF. The whole variable domain, filled in from reference TRBV5-1 and TRBJ1-6, reads KAGVTQTPRYLIKTRGQQVTLSCSPISGHRSVSWYQQTPGQGLQFLFEYFSETQRNKGNFPGRFSGRQFSNSRSEMNVSTLELGDSALYLCASSPRGPDNSPLHFGNGTRLTVT.

The rearrangement uses TRBV4-3 and TRBJ2-2; 9 bases align to TRBD2. Germline-derived CDR1 and CDR2 are LGHNA and YSLEER. Trimming removed 4 bases from V and 7 bases from J; junction bases left unmatched: 13. CDR3 length equals 17 residues. CDR3 DNA sequence: TGCGCCAGCAGCCTCCGGATTAGCGGGGGCGAAGGCGGGGAGCTGTTTTTT. Translated, it gives CASSLRISGGEGGELFF.

V and J are TRBV2 and TRBJ1-4, with D unclear. V was pared by 2 bases and J by 6 bases, with 10 bases between. CDR3 length: 14 residues. CDR1 and CDR2 from the germline V gene are SNHLY and FYNNEI. The CDR3 DNA reads TGTGCCAGCAGTGAACCGGGTCGAGATGAAAAACTGTTTTTT. It translates to CASSEPGRDEKLFF. Full variable domain (remainder filled in from reference TRBV2 and TRBJ1-4): EPEVTQTPSHQVTQMGQEVILRCVPISNHLYFYWYRQILGQKVEFLVSFYNNEISEKSEIFDDQFSVERPDGSNFTLKIRSTKLEDSAMYFCASSEPGRDEKLFFGSGTQLSVL.

The chain combines TRBV10-3 with TRBJ1-1, with TRBD1 as a possible D gene (5 bases). The CDR3 extends over 13 amino acids. Trimming removed 2 bases at V and 5 bases at J, with 9 bases between. Germline CDR1 reads ENHRY; CDR2 reads SYGVKD. CDR3 in amino acids: CAISEQGRTEAFF. DNA of the CDR3: TGTGCCATCAGTGAGCAGGGAAGGACTGAAGCTTTCTTT.

The DNA of the CDR3 is TGCGCCAGCAGCCAAGGGGTCGAAGGAGCTCGTCTGGGCTACACCTTC. This encodes CASSQGVEGARLGYTF. This chain uses TRBV4-3 with TRBJ1-2; D is uncertain. The CDR3 is 16 residues long. Deletions cut 1 base from V and 8 bases from J, with 20 bases between. Germline CDR1 reads LGHNA; CDR2 reads YSLEER.

This chain uses TRBV6-5 with TRBJ2-6; a weak D match, TRBD1 (6 bases). Trimming took 7 bases from V and 0 from J, leaving 10 bases between them. Germline loops: CDR1 MNHEY, CDR2 SVGAGI. CDR3 length: 15 amino acids. The CDR3 region is CASNLGGSGANVLTF. The CDR3 coding sequence is TGTGCCAGCAACCTAGGGGGCTCTGGGGCCAACGTCCTGACTTTC.

This clone appeared a few times. The DNA for the CDR3 is TGCGCCAGCAGCCAAGCGACAGGTAGCAGCACTGAAGCTTTCTTT. Protein product: CASSQATGSSTEAFF. The chain carries TRBV4-1 and TRBJ1-1; tentative D call: TRBD1 (6 bases). Germline V gene data show CDR1 as MGHRA and CDR2 as YSYEKL. The CDR3 spans 15 residues. Trimming stripped 1 base from V and 4 bases from J, with 13 bases between.

V gene TRBV11-2 combines with J gene TRBJ2-7; the match to TRBD1 covers 8 bases. V lost 4 bases and J lost 2; bases outside the gene matches: 7. This CDR3 contains 15 residues. Germline V CDR1 and CDR2: SGHAT, FQNNGV. DNA for the CDR3: TGTGCCAGCAGCTATGGGGACAGGACAGCCTACGAGCAGTACGTC. Translation gives CASSYGDRTAYEQYV.